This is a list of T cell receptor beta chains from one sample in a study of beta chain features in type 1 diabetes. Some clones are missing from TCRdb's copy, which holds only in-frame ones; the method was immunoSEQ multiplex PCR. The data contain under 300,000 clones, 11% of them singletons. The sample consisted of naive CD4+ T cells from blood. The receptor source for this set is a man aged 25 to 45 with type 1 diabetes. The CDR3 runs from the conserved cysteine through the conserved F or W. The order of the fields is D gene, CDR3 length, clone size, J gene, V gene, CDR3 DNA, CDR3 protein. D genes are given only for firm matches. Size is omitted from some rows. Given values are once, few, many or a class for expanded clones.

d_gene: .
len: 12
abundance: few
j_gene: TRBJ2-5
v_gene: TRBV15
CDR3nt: TGTGCCACCAGCAGAGATTCGGAGACCCAGTACTTC
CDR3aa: CATSRDSETQYF

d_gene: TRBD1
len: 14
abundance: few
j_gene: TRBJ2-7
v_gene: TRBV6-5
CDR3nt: TGTGCCAGCAGCTCCGGGACAGGTCCCCACGAGCAGTACTTC
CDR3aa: CASSSGTGPHEQYF

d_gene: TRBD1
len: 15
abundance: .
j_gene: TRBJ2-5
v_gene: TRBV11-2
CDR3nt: TGTGCCAGCGAAGGGGGCTCCTTTCAGTTAGAGACCCAGTACTTC
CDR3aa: CASEGGSFQLETQYF

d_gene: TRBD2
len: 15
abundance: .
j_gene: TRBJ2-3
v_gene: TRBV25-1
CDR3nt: TGTGCCAGCAGTGAAAGTGGGCGGGGGGGAGATACGCAGTATTTT
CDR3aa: CASSESGRGGDTQYF

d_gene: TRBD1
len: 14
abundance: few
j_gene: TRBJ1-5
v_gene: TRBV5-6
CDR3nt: TGTGCCAGCAGCAAAACAGGGGGCAATCAGCCCCAGCATTTT
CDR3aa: CASSKTGGNQPQHF

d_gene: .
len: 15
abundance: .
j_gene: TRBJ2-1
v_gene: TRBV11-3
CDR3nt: TGTGCCAGCAGTTCCATTCCGAGCTCCTACAATGAGCAGTTCTTC
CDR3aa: CASSSIPSSYNEQFF

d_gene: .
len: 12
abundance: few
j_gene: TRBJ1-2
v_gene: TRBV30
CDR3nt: TGTGCCTGGCGGGGGGGTGACTATGGCTACACCTTC
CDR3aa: CAWRGGDYGYTF

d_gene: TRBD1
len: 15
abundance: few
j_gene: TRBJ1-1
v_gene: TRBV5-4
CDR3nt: TGTGCCAGCCGAGGCGGGACAGGTACTAACACTGAAGCTTTCTTT
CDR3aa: CASRGGTGTNTEAFF

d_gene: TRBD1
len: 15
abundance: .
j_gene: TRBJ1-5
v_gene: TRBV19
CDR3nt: TGTGCCAGTAGTCCCGGACAGGGGGTAAGGCAGCCCCAGCATTTT
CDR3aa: CASSPGQGVRQPQHF

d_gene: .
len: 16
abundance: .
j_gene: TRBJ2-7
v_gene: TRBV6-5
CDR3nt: TGTGCCAGCAGTTACTCTAGGGACTGGGTCTCCTACGAGCAGTACTTC
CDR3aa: CASSYSRDWVSYEQYF

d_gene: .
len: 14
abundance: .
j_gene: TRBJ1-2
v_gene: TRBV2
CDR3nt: TGTGCCACCAGTCCTCAGGGCCCCAACTATGGCTACACCTTC
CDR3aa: CATSPQGPNYGYTF

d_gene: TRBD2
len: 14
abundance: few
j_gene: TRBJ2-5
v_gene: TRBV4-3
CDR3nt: TGCGCCAGCAGCCAAGCGGGGGGTAAAGAGACCCAGTACTTC
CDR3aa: CASSQAGGKETQYF

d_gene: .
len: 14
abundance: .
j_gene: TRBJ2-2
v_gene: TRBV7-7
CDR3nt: TGTGCTAGCACCATTCTCGACAGCACCGGGGAGCTGTTTTTT
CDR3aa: CASTILDSTGELFF

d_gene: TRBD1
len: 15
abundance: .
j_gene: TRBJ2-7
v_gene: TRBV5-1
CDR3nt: TGCGCCAGCAGCTTGGGGACCTCTGGTGGGGACAGGGAAAACTTC
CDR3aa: CASSLGTSGGDRENF

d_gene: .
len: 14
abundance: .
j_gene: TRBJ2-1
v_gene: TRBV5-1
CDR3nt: TGCGCCAGCAGCTTGCCCGGACAGAACAATGAGCAGTTCTTC
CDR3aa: CASSLPGQNNEQFF

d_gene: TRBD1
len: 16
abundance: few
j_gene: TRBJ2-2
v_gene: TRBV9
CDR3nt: TGTGCCAGCAGCCCCCGGACAGGTTCGAACACCGGGGAGCTGTTTTTT
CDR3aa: CASSPRTGSNTGELFF

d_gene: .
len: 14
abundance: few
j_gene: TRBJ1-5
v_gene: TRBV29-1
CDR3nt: TGCAGCGCCACGGACACTAATAGCAATCAGCCCCAGCATTTT
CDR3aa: CSATDTNSNQPQHF

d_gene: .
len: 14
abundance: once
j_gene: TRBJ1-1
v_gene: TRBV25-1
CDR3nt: TGTGCCAGCAGTGATCCGACAGTGAACACTGAAGCTTTCTTT
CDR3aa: CASSDPTVNTEAFF

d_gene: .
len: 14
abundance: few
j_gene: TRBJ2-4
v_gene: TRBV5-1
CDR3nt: TGCGCCAGCAGCCCGGCAGGGGCAGAAAACATTCAGTACTTC
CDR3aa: CASSPAGAENIQYF

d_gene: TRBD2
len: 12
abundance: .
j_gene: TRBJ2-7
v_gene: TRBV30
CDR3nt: TGTGCCTGGGGGGGAGGGTTCCACGAGCAGTACTTC
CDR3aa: CAWGGGFHEQYF

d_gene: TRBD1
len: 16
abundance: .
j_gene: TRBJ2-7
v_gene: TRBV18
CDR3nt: TGTGCCAGCTCACCATTACCGGGACAGGAATCCTACGAGCAGTACTTC
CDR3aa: CASSPLPGQESYEQYF

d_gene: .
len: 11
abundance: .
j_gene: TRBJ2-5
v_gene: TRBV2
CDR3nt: TGTGCCAGCAGCCTTCAGGAGACCCAGTACTTC
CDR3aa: CASSLQETQYF

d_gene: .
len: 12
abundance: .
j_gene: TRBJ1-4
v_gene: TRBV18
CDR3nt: TGTGCCAGCTCCCTTCAGAATGAAAAACTGTTTTTT
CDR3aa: CASSLQNEKLFF

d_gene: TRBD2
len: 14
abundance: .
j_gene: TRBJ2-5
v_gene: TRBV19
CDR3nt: TGTGCCAGCCAACCGGGGGGGCGGAGAGAGACCCAGTACTTC
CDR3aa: CASQPGGRRETQYF

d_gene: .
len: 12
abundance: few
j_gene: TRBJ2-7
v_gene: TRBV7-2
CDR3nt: TGTGCCAGCAGCATTACAACCTACGAGCAGTACTTC
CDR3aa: CASSITTYEQYF

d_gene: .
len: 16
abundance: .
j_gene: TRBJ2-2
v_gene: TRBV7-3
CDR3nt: TGTGCCAGCAGCGCCCAGTCCGGGATTAACACCGGGGAGCTGTTTTTT
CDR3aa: CASSAQSGINTGELFF

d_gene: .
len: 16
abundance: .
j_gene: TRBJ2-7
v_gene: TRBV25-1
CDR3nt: TGTGCCAGCAGTGAATGTGGGGCGGCCAGCTCCTACGAGCAGTACTTC
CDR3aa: CASSECGAASSYEQYF

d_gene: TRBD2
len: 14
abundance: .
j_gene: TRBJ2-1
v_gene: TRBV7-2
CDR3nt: TGTGCCAGCAGCTTGGACGGGGGGGCCTTTGAGCAGTTCTTC
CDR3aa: CASSLDGGAFEQFF

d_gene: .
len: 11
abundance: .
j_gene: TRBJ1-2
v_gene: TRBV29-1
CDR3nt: TGCAGCGCTTCGGGTAACTATGGCTACACCTTC
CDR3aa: CSASGNYGYTF

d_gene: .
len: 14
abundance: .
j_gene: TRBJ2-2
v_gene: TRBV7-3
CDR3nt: TGTGCCAGCAGCCGGGACACGAACACCGGGGAGCTGTTTTTT
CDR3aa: CASSRDTNTGELFF

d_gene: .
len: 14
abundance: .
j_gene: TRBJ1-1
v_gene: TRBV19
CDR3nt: TGTGCCAGTATCCCAAGGGGGGGTAACACTGAAGCTTTCTTT
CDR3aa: CASIPRGGNTEAFF

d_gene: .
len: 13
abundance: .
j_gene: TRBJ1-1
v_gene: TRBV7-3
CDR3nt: TGTGCCAGCAGCTCGACATCGAACACTGAAGCTTTCTTT
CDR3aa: CASSSTSNTEAFF

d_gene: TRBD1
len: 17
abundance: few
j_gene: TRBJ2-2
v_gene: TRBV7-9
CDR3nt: TGTGCCAGCAGCAGTCCTCGGGACAGGGGATTCACCGGGGAGCTGTTTTTT
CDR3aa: CASSSPRDRGFTGELFF

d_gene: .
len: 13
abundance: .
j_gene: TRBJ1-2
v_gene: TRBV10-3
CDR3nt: TGTGCCACCCAATTAGGGGTGGACTATGGCTACACCTTC
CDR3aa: CATQLGVDYGYTF

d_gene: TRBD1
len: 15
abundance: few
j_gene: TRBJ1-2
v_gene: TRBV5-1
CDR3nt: TGCGCCAGCAGCTATGACGGACAGGGGGGGAATGGCTACACCTTC
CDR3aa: CASSYDGQGGNGYTF

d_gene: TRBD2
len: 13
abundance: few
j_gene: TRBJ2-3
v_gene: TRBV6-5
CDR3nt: TGTGCCAGCAGTGAGACTAGCAGAGATACGCAGTATTTT
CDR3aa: CASSETSRDTQYF

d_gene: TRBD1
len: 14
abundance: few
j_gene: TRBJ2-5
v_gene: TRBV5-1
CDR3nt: TGCGCCAGCAGCTTGGGGGACAGCCAAGAGACCCAGTACTTC
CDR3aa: CASSLGDSQETQYF

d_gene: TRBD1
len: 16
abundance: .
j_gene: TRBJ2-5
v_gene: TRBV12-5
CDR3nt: TGTGCTAGTGGTTTGGGACAATCGACAGGGGGAGAGACCCAGTACTTC
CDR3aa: CASGLGQSTGGETQYF

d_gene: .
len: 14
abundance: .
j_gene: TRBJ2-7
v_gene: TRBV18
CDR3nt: TGTGCCAGCTCACGACACAGGTCCGCGGACGAGCAGTACTTC
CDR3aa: CASSRHRSADEQYF

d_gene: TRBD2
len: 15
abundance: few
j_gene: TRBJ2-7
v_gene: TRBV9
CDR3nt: TGTGCCAGCAGCGTAGGGCTAGCGGGGGGGTTCGAGCAGTACTTC
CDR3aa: CASSVGLAGGFEQYF

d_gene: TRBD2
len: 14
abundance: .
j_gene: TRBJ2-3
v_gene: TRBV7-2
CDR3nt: TGTGCCAGCAGCTCCACTAGCGGCACAGATACGCAGTATTTT
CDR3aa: CASSSTSGTDTQYF

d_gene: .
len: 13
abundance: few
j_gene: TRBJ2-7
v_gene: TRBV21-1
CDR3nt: TGTGCCAGCACTGGAACAGGGAAGGATGAGCAGTACTTC
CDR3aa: CASTGTGKDEQYF

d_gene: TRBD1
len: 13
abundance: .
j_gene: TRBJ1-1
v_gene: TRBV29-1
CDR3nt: TGCAGCGTCCGGGACAGGCCTAACACTGAAGCTTTCTTT
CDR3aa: CSVRDRPNTEAFF

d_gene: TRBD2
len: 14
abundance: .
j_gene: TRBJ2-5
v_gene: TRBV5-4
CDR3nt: TGTGCCAGCAGCTTGGGACTAGCGGGGAATACCCAGTACTTC
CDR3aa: CASSLGLAGNTQYF

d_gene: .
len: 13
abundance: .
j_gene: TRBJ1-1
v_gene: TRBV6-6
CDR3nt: TGTGCCAGCAGTTACTCTTCCGGGGTGGAAGCTTTCTTT
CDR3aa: CASSYSSGVEAFF

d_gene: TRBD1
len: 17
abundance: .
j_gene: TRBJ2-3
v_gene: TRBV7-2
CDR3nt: TGTGCCAGCAGCTTCGGGACAGGGATCGCTAGCACAGATACGCAGTATTTT
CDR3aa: CASSFGTGIASTDTQYF

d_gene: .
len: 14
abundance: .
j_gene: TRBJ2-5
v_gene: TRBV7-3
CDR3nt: TGTGCCAGCAGCCTAAGGGCAAACAGGGAGACCCAGTACTTC
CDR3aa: CASSLRANRETQYF

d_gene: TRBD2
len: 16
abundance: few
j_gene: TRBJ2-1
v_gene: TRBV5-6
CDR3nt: TGTGCCAGCAGCTTTAAACTAGCGGGGGATGTCGATGAGCAGTTCTTC
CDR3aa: CASSFKLAGDVDEQFF

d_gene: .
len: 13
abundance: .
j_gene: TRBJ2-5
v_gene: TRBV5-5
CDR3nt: TGTGCCAGCAGCGCCAGGGATTCCGAGACCCAGTACTTC
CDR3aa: CASSARDSETQYF

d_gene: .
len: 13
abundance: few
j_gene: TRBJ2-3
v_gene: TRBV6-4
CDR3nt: TGTGCCAGCAGTGAACAAGACACAGATACGCAGTATTTT
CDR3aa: CASSEQDTDTQYF

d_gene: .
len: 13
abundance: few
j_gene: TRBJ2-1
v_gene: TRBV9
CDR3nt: TGTGCCAGCAGCGCCCGACTAGACACTGAGCAGTTCTTC
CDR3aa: CASSARLDTEQFF